This TCR beta chain stems from a study of T cells in Graves' hyperthyroidism and ophthalmopathy. This clonotype has ten or more counts. In patients aged 18 to 65, hyperthyroidism was newly diagnosed, with duration under 2 months. Source material for PBMCs was more than 9.5 ml fresh peripheral blood. The CDR3 covers 14 residues. The V end was cut by 7 bases, the J end by 2 bases, with 13 bases between. Authors of the study amplified TCR beta CDR3 regions from RNA transcripts. Researchers ran a first-round RT-PCR on the TCR CDR3 using the HTBI primer set. TCRdb called the multiplex PCR reads again in MiXCR, with one record for every CDR3 protein. The sample includes around 500,000 distinct CDR3 sequences, around 14% seen only once; the top ten take around a sixth.

The material sequenced was blood. The rearrangement links TRBV12-3 or TRBV12-4 to TRBJ2-3; D might be TRBD1 (6 bases). The origin of this receptor is a woman aged 18-30 years with Graves' hyperthyroidism. For the CDR3, the DNA is TGTGCCAGCAACCCCAGGGGACCCACAGATACGCAGTATTTT. Amino acids: CASNPRGPTDTQYF.